The clone carrying this T cell receptor (beta chain) was seen just once. The assay was immunoSEQ multiplex PCR, and TCRdb's table has in-frame clones only and misses some. Here the sample spans some 27,000 clones, roughly 76% being singletons. The sample originates from a study of PD-L1 blockade in urothelial cancer. The CDR3 sequence is 15 residues long. The germline CDR1 and CDR2 sequences are SEHNR and FQNEAQ (reference sequence). Trimming left V 5 bases short and J 3 bases short, with 14 bases between. The gene calls are TRBV7-9 and TRBJ1-5; a weak D match, TRBD1 (6 bases). The origin of this receptor is a man aged 50 to 59 with urothelial cancer. Sequenced material: PBMCs, taken around atezolizumab (anti-PD-L1) treatment. DNA for the CDR3: TGTGCCAGCAGCCGAGCGACAGGTCCCAATCAGCCCCAGCATTTT. The encoded protein is CASSRATGPNQPQHF.